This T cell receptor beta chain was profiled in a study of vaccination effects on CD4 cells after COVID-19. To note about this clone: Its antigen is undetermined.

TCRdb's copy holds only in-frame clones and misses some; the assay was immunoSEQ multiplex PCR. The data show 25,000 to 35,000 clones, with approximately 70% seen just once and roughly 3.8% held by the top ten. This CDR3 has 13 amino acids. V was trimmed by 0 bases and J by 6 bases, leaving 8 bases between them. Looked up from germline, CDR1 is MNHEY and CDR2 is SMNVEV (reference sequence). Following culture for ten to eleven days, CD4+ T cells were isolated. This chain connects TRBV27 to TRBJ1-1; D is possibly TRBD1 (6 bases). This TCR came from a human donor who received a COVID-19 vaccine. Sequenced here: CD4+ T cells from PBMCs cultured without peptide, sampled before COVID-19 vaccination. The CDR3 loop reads CASSLSYRAEAFF. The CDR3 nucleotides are TGTGCCAGCAGTTTATCGTACAGGGCTGAAGCTTTCTTT.